The entry below gives a single T cell receptor (beta chain) sequence along with its context. Its antigen is as yet unknown. TEMRA cells underwent FACS enrichment and CD8+ and CD4+ T cells underwent negative isolation. This sample was taken from a study of CD8 T cells in Susac syndrome. Overall study: At the time their blood was drawn, patients with Susac syndrome were either therapy-naive, on corticosteroids (with some of them also receiving intravenous immunoglobulin), or on intravenous immunoglobulin alone. The study, taken as a whole, reports: Peak Susac CD8+ clonal expansion occurred in TEMRA cells and active patients.

Reverse transcription of 0.5 to 1 ug RNA used random hexamers. TCR beta CDR3 was amplified by immunoSEQ covering 54 Vbeta and 13 Jbeta. One entry per CDR3 protein, called by TCRdb with MiXCR from the immunoSEQ multiplex PCR reads. The sample has some 200,000 distinct CDR3 sequences; approximately 95% are singletons. Germline assignment: CDR1 SGHDT and CDR2 YYEEEE. The CDR3 totals 14 residues. V lost 3 bases and J lost 3, with 13 bases in between. Sequencing used CD8+ T cells from PBMCs. The receptor's source is a human donor with Susac syndrome. This sequence joins TRBV5-6 and TRBJ2-7, with a weak D call TRBD1 (5 bases). The CDR3 loop reads CASSSTGFDYEQYF. CDR3 sequence (DNA): TGTGCCAGCAGCTCCACAGGCTTCGACTACGAGCAGTACTTC.